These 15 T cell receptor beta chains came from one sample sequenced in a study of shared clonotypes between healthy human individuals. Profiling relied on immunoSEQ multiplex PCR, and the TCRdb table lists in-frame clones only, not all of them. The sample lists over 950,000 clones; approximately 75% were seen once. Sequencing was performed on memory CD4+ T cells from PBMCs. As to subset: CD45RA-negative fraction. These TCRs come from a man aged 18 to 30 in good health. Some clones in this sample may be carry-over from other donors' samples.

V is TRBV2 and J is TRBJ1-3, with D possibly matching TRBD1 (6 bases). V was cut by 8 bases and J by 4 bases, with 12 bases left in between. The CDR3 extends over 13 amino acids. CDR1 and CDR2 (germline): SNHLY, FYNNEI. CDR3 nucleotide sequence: TGTGCCAGCGAAGGGGGAGGCGGAAACACCATATATTTT. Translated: CASEGGGGNTIYF. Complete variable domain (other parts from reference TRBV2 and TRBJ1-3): EPEVTQTPSHQVTQMGQEVILRCVPISNHLYFYWYRQILGQKVEFLVSFYNNEISEKSEIFDDQFSVERPDGSNFTLKIRSTKLEDSAMYFCASEGGGGNTIYFGEGSWLTVV.

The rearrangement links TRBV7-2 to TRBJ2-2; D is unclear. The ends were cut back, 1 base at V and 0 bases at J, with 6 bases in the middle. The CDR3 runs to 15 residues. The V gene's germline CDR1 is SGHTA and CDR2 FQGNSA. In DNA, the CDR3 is TGTGCCAGCAGCTTAGATATCCCGAACACCGGGGAGCTGTTTTTT. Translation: CASSLDIPNTGELFF.

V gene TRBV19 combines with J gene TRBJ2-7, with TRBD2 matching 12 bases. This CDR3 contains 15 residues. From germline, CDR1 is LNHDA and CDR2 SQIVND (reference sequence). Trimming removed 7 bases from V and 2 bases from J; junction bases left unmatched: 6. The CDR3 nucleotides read TGTGCCAGTAAAAGGACTAGCGGGACCGCCTACGAGCAGTACTTC. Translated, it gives CASKRTSGTAYEQYF.

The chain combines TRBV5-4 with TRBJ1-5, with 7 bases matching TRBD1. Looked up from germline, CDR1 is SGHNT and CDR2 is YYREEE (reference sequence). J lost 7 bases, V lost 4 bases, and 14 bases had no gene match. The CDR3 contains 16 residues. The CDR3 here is CASSNSSPGTAQPQHF. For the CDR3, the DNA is TGTGCCAGCAGCAATTCGTCCCCTGGGACAGCGCAGCCCCAGCATTTT.

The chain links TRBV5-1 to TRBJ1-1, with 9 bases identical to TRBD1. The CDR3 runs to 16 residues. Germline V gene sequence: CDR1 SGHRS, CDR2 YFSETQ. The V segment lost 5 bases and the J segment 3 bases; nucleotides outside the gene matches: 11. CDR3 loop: CASSFVTGGADTEAFF. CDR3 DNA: TGCGCCAGCAGTTTCGTCACAGGGGGCGCGGACACTGAAGCTTTCTTT.

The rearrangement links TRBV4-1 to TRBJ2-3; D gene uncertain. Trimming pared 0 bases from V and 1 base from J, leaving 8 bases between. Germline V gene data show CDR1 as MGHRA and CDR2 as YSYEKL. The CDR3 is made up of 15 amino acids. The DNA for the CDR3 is TGCGCCAGCAGCCAAGAGGTTTATGGCACAGATACGCAGTATTTT. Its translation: CASSQEVYGTDTQYF.

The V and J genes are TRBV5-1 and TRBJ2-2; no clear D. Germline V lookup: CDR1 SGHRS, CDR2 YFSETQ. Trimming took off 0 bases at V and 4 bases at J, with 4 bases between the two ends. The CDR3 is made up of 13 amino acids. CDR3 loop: CASSLGLTGELFF. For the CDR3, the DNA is TGCGCCAGCAGCTTGGGACTCACCGGGGAGCTGTTTTTT. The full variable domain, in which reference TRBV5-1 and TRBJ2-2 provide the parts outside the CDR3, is KAGVTQTPRYLIKTRGQQVTLSCSPISGHRSVSWYQQTPGQGLQFLFEYFSETQRNKGNFPGRFSGRQFSNSRSEMNVSTLELGDSALYLCASSLGLTGELFFGEGSRLTVL.

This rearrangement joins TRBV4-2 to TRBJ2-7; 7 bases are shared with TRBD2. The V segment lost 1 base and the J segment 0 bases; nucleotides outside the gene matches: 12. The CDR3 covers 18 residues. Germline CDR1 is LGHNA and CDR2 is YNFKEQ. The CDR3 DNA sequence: TGTGCCAGCAGCCAAGGATCAAGTAGCGGGCCGTTCTCCTACGAGCAGTACTTC. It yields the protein CASSQGSSSGPFSYEQYF.

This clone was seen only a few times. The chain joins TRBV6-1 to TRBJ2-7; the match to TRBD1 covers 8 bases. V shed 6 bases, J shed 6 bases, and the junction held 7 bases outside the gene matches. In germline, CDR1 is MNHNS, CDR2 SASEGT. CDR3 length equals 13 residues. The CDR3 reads CASRPGQGGEQYF. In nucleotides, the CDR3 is TGTGCCAGCAGGCCTGGACAGGGCGGCGAGCAGTACTTC.

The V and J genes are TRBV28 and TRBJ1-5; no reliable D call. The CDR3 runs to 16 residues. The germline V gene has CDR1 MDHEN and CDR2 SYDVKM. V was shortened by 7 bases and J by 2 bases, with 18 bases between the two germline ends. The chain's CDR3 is CASNIPSFYGNQPQHF. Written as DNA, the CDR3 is TGTGCCAGCAACATCCCCTCCTTTTATGGCAATCAGCCCCAGCATTTT.

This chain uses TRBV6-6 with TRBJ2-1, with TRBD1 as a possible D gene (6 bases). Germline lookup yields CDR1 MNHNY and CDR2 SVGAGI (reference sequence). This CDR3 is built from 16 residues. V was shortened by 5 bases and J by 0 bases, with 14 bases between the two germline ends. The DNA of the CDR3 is TGTGCCAGCAGTGTTCGAGAGGACAGCTCCTACAATGAGCAGTTCTTC. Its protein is CASSVREDSSYNEQFF.

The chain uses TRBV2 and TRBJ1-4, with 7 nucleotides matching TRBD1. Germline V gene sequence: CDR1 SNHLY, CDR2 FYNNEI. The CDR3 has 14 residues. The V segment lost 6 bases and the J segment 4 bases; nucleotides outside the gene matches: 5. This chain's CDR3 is CASSEDRINEKLFF. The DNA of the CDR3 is TGTGCCAGCAGCGAGGACAGGATTAATGAAAAACTGTTTTTT.

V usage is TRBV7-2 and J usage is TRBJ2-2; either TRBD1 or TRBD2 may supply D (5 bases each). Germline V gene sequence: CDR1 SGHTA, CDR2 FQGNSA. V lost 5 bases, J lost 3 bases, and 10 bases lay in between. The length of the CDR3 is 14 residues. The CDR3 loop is CASSPGTYTGELFF. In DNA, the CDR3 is TGTGCCAGCAGCCCAGGGACGTACACCGGGGAGCTGTTTTTT.

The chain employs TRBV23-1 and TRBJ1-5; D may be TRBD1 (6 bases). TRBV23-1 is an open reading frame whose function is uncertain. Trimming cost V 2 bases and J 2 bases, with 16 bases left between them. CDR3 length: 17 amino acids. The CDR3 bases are TGCGCCAGCAGTCAACCCCCCCGGGGGCGTCGCAATCAGCCCCAGCATTTT. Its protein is CASSQPPRGRRNQPQHF.

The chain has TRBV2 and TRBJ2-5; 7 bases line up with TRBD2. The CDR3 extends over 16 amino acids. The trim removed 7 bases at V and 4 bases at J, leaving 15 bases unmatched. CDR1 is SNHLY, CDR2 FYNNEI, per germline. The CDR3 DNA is TGTGCCAGCACCATGGGGACCCGGGGAGGGCGAGAGACCCAGTACTTC. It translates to CASTMGTRGGRETQYF.